What follows is one T cell receptor (beta chain) and its context. The table came from immunoSEQ multiplex PCR; TCRdb's copy has only in-frame clones and leaves some out. The table records 150,000 to 200,000 clones, 80% to 90% of them present only once. This entry comes from a study of blood T cell repertoires in COVID-19. The CDR3 has 15 amino acids. The ends were cut back, 1 base at V and 1 base at J, with 9 bases in the middle. CDR1 SEHNR and CDR2 FQNEAQ come from the germline V gene (reference sequence). The clonotype originates from a man between 18 and 29 years old who had recovered from COVID-19. The chain employs TRBV7-9 and TRBJ2-3; unclear D gene. Sequencing input: peripheral blood. The CDR3 loop reads CASSLGSWGTDTQYF. The CDR3 DNA follows: TGTGCCAGCAGCTTAGGTAGCTGGGGCACAGATACGCAGTATTTT.